The T cell receptor beta chain described here comes from a study of T cell responses to AZD1222 COVID-19 vaccine. Broader study findings: Just six people given AZD1222 tested seropositive at baseline. No day 14 peak samples; only post-peak repertoires were characterized. Reports say nearly half of spike-specific TCRs go after unmutated variant regions.

Method: immunoSEQ multiplex PCR; TCRdb's copy keeps in-frame clones and lacks some. The sample has 80,000 to 90,000 clones; roughly 91% are singletons. This CDR3 is 15 amino acids long. V lost 6 bases, J lost 6 bases, and 12 bases stayed unmatched. The V gene's germline CDR1 is SNHLY and CDR2 FYNNEI. About this clone itself: Its antigen is unidentified.

The genes are TRBV2 and TRBJ1-1; TRBD1 matches at 8 bases. Sequences were derived from peripheral blood, sampled 28 days after the second AZD1222 dose. The receptor was isolated from an adult who received the AZD1222 COVID-19 vaccine. The CDR3: CASRSGLQGVAEAFF. In DNA, the CDR3 is TGTGCCAGCAGGTCCGGCTTACAGGGGGTCGCTGAAGCTTTCTTT.